This TCR beta chain was sequenced for a study of blood T cell repertoires in COVID-19. The CDR3 length is 12 residues. V gave up 5 bases and J gave up 5 bases, with 10 bases separating them. Profiled with immunoSEQ multiplex PCR; TCRdb holds only in-frame clones, not every one. The table shows tens of thousands of clones, with about 90% occurring only once. The sequenced material came from peripheral blood. The V call is TRBV12-3 or TRBV12-4, the J call TRBJ2-7; tentative D call: TRBD1 (5 bases). This TCR derives from a woman between 45 and 65 years old with active or convalescent COVID-19. CDR3 bases: TGTGCCAGCAGTCCAGGGTCCCACGAGCAGTACTTC. Protein sequence: CASSPGSHEQYF.